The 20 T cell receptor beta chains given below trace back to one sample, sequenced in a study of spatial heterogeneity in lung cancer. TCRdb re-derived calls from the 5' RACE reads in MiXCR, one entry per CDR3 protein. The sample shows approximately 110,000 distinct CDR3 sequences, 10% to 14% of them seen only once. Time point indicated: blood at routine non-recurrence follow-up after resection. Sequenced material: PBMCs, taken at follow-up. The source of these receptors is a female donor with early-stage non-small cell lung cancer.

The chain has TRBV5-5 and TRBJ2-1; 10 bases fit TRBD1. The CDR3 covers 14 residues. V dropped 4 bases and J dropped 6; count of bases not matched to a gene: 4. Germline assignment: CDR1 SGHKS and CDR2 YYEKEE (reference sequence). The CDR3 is CASSMTGGINEQFF. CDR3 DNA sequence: TGTGCCAGCAGCATGACAGGGGGCATCAATGAGCAGTTCTTC.

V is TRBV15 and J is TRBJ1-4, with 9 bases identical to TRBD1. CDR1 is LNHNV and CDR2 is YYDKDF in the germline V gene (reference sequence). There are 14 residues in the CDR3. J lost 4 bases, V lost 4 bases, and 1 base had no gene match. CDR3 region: CATSKDRGNEKLFF. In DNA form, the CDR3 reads TGTGCCACCAGCAAGGACAGGGGTAATGAAAAACTGTTTTTT.

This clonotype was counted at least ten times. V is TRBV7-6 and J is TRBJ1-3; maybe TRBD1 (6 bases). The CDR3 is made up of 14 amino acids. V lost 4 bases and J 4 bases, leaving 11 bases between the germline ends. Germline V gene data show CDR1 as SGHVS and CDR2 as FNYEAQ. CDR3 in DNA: TGTGCCAGCAGCTCAGGACAGTCCGGAAACACCATATATTTT. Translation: CASSSGQSGNTIYF.

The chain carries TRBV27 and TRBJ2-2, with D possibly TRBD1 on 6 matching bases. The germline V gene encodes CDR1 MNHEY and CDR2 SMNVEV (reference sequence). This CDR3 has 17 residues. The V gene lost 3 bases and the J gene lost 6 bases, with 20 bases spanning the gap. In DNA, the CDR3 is TGTGCCAGCAGTTTGTCCTATTACAGGGTGAAGGCCGGGGAGCTGTTTTTT. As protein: CASSLSYYRVKAGELFF.

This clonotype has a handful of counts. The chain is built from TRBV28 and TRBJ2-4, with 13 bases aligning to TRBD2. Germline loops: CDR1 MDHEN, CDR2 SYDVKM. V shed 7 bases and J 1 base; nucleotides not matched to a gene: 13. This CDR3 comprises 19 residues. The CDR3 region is CASNGKGLAGASAKNIQYF. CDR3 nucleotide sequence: TGTGCCAGCAATGGGAAAGGACTAGCGGGAGCTAGCGCCAAAAACATTCAGTACTTC.

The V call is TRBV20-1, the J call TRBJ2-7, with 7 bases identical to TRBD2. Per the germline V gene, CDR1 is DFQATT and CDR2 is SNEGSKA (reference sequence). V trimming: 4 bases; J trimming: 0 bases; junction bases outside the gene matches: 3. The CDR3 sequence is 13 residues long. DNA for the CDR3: TGCAGTGCTACCGGGACTACCTCCTACGAGCAGTACTTC. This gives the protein CSATGTTSYEQYF.

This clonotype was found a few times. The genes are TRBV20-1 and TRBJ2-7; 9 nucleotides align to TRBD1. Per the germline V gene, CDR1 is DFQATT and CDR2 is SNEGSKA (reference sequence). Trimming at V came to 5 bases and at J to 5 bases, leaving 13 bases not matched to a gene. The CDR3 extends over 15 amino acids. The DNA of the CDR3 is TGCAGTGCTTTACCCCGGGACAGGGTATCCCACGAGCAGTACTTC. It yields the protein CSALPRDRVSHEQYF.

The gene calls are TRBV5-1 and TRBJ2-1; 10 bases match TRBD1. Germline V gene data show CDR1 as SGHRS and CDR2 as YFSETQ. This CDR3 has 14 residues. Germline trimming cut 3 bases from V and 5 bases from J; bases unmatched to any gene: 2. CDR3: CASSSGTGDNEQFF. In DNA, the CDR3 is TGCGCCAGCAGCTCCGGGACAGGGGACAATGAGCAGTTCTTC.

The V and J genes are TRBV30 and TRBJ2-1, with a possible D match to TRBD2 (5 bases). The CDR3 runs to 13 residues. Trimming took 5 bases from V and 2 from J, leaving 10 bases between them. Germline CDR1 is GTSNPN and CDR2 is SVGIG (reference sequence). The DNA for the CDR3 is TGTGCCTGGGAGGGAACGACCTACAATGAGCAGTTCTTC. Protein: CAWEGTTYNEQFF.

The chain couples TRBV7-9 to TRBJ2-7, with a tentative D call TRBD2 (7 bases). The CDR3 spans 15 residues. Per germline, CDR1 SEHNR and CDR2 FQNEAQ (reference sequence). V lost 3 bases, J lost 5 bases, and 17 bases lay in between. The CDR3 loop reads CASSLELGGLDEQYV. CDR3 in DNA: TGTGCCAGCAGCTTGGAGCTCGGGGGGCTGGACGAGCAGTACGTC.

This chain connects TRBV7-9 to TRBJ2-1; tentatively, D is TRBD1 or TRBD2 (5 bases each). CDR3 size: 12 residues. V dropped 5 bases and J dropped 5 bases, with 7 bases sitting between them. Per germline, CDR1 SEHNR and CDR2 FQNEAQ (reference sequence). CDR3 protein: CASSRDHNEQFF. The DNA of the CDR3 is TGTGCCAGCAGCAGGGACCACAATGAGCAGTTCTTC.

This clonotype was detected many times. For the CDR3, the DNA is TGTGCCAGCAGCCGGACAGGGAGCACCGGGGAGCTGTTTTTT. Its protein product is CASSRTGSTGELFF. V usage is TRBV7-2 and J usage is TRBJ2-2; 8 nucleotides line up with TRBD1. V gave up 5 bases and J gave up 4 bases; unmatched junction bases: 3. Germline V gene sequence: CDR1 SGHTA, CDR2 FQGNSA. CDR3 size: 14 residues.

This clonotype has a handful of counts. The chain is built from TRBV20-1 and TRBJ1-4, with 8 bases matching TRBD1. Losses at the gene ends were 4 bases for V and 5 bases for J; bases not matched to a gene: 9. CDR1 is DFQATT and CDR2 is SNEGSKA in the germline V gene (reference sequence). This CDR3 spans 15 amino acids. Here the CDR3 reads CSAINPGQENEKLFF. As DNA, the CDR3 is TGCAGTGCTATAAATCCGGGACAGGAGAATGAAAAACTGTTTTTT.

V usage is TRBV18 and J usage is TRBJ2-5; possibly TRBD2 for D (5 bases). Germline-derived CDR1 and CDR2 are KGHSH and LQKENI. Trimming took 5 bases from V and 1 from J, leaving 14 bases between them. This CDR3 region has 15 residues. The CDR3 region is CASSTGFTSQETQYF. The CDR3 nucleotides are TGTGCCAGCTCAACGGGGTTCACAAGCCAAGAGACCCAGTACTTC.

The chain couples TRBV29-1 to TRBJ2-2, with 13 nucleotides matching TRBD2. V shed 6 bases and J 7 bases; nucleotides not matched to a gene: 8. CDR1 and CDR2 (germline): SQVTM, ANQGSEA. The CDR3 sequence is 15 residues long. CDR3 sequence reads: CSVSGLAGVVGELFF. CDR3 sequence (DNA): TGCAGCGTCTCAGGACTAGCGGGAGTTGTCGGGGAGCTGTTTTTT.

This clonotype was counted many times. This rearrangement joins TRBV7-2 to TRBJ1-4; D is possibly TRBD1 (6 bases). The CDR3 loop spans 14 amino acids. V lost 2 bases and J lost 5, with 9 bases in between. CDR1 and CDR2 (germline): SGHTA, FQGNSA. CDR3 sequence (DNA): TGTGCCAGCAGCTTACAGGGGACGAATGAAAAACTGTTTTTT. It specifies CASSLQGTNEKLFF.

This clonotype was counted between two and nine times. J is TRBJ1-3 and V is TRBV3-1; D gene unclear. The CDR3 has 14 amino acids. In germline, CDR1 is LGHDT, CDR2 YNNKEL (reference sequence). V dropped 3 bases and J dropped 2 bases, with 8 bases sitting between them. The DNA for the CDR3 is TGTGCCAGCAGCCAGTCCGAGGCTGGAAACACCATATATTTT. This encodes CASSQSEAGNTIYF. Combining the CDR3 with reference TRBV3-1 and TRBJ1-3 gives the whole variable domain DTAVSQTPKYLVTQMGNDKSIKCEQNLGHDTMYWYKQDSKKFLKIMFSYNNKELIINETVPNRFSPKSPDKAHLNLHINSLELGDSAVYFCASSQSEAGNTIYFGEGSWLTVV.

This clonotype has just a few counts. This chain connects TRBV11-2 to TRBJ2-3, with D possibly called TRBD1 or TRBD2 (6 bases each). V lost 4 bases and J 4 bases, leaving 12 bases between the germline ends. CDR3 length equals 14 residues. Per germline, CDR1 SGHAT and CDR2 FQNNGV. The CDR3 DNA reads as TGTGCCAGCAGCTCCCCAAGGGGGGCAGATACGCAGTATTTT. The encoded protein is CASSSPRGADTQYF.

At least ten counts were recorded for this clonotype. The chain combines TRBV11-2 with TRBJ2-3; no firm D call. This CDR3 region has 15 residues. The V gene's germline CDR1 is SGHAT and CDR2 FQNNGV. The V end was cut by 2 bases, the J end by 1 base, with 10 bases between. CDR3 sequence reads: CASSLNPSRTDTQYF. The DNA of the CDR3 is TGTGCCAGCAGCTTAAACCCGTCCCGCACAGATACGCAGTATTTT.

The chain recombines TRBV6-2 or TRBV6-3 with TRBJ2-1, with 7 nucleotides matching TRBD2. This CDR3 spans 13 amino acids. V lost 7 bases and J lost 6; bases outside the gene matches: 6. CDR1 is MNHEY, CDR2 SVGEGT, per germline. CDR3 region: CASTSGLVNEQFF. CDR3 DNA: TGTGCCAGCACTAGCGGCTTAGTCAATGAGCAGTTCTTC.